This T cell receptor beta chain was sequenced for a study of blood T cell repertoires in COVID-19 (dated by TCRdb to 2018 to 2021). As for the study more broadly: Collaborator samples came from the United States, Italy and Spain and covered acute and convalescent phases of COVID-19. The dataset comprised deeply sampled blood TCRbeta repertoires from subjects exposed to, actively infected with, or recovered from COVID-19. The repertoires were released in a freely available public database meant as a resource for research on the immune response to SARS-CoV-2. The sample metadata nearly always contained a de-identified subject ID, COVID-19 status, age in years and sex. HLA class I and class II types, where available, came from metadata supplied by the sample provider rather than from assay-based typing. The prospective study material was composed of cDNA or gDNA derived from T cells, B-cell-depleted T cells, or PBMCs. Samples were obtained from the ongoing ImmuneRACE study (first 160 participants) and from 950 to 1,500 subjects provided by 6 global collaborators. The paper as a whole reports these results and caveats: The quantity of clinical and demographic metadata differed by source and by participant and was supplied without curation.

Each collaborating institution followed its own protocols to collect whole blood in K2EDTA tubes. For TCRbeta analysis, collaborators shipped samples as frozen whole blood, isolated PBMCs, or DNA extracted from either of those sample types. The immunoSEQ Assay, a bias-controlled multiplex PCR, was used to amplify TCRbeta CDR3 regions from genomic DNA. In the source study's methods: The number of nucleated cells in each sample was estimated by amplification of reference gene primers within the assay. Sequence reads were collapsed and filtered to measure the absolute abundance of every unique TCRbeta CDR3 rearrangement. For each sample, productive Simpson clonality was calculated as the square root of Simpson's diversity index over productive rearrangements. Held by TCRdb, this immuneACCESS table contains in-frame sequences only and omits some clones. Under half of the omission traces to an unresolved V gene where checked; the cause of the rest is unknown. Clone size and V and J calls were adopted from that table, with D and trimming inferred from the DNA. The sample table holds about 260,000 clones, of which less than 90% were seen once. 4% to 5% of the sample lies in the top ten.

CDR1 and CDR2 (LNHDA, SQIVND) derive from the germline V gene (reference sequence). V drops 5 bases and J drops 2 bases, leaving 13 bases in between. The CDR3 measures 14 amino acids from cysteine to phenylalanine. The entry retains the CDR3 DNA only, 42 bases that are in frame from base 1. About this clone itself: Its antigen has not been determined. Base qualities are not provided; no much larger clone lies one nucleotide away.

This receptor chain uses TRBV19 and TRBJ2-7; D gene: possibly TRBD2, on 6 matching bases. The clonotype comes from a man aged 60-69 years with acute or convalescent COVID-19. The sequencing input was peripheral blood. At the DNA level, the sequence is TGTGCCAGTAGTTCGGTTGGCGGGGCCTACGAGCAGTACTTC. Translated, it gives CASSSVGGAYEQYF.